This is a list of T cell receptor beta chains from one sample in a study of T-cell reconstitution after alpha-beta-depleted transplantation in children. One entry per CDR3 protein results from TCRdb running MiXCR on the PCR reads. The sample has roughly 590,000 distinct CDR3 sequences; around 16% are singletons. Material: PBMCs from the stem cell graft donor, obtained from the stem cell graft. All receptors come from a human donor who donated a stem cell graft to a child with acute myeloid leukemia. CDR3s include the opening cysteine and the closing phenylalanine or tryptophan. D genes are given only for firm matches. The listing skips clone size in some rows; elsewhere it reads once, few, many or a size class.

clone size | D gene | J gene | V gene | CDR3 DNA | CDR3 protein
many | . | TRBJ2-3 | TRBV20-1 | TGCAGTGCGGAACCGGACGGCACAGATACGCAGTATTTT | CSAEPDGTDTQYF
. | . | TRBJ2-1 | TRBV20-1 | TGCAGTGCTAGGGCGGCGGACACAAATGAGCAGTTCTTC | CSARAADTNEQFF
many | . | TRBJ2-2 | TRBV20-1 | TGCAGTGCTAGCTCGACTCCGAACACCGGGGAGCTGTTTTTT | CSASSTPNTGELFF
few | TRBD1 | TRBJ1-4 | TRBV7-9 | TGTGCCAGCAGCCCGGGGACAGGGGTTCTTTTGGGAAAACTGTTTTTT | CASSPGTGVLLGKLFF
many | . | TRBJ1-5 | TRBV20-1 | TGCAGTGCTAGAGATCGGGCGGGGTTAGGACAGCCCCAGCATTTT | CSARDRAGLGQPQHF
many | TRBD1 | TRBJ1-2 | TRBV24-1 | TGTGCCACCAGTGACGGGACAGGGAACTATGGCTACACCTTC | CATSDGTGNYGYTF
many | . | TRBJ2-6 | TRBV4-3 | TGCGCCAGCAGCCAGGGGGTCGTAACTGGGGCCAACGTCCTGACTTTC | CASSQGVVTGANVLTF
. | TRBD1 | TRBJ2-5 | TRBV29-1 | TGCAGCGTAAGAACAGGGGCTTCGGAGACCCAGTACTTC | CSVRTGASETQYF
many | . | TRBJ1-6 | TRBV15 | TGTGCCACCAGCAGAGACGTCCTTGGGGGTTCACCCCTCCACTTT | CATSRDVLGGSPLHF
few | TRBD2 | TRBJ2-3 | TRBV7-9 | TGTGCCAGCAGCCCACAAGCGGGGCGCACAGATACGCAGTATTTT | CASSPQAGRTDTQYF
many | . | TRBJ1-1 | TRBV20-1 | TGCAGTGCTAGAGGCTCACCCGGGGCCCTGAACACTGAAGCTTTCTTT | CSARGSPGALNTEAFF
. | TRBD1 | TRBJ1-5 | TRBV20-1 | TGCAGTGCTAGCCCCCTCGGACAGGGAGGCAATCAGCCCCAGCATTTT | CSASPLGQGGNQPQHF
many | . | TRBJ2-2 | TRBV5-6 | TGTGCCAGCAGCCTTACCCTGGGGAAGGGCACCGGGGAGCTGTTTTTT | CASSLTLGKGTGELFF
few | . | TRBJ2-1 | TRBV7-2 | TGTGCCAGCACGGGACATTACAATGAGCAGTTCTTC | CASTGHYNEQFF